The 25 T cell receptor beta chains reported below all come from one sample, sequenced in a study of T cells in Graves' hyperthyroidism and ophthalmopathy. It was RNA transcripts that yielded the amplified TCR beta CDR3 regions. HTBI primers were the set used in a first-round RT-PCR of the TCR CDR3. TCRdb itself ran the multiplex PCR reads through MiXCR, one entry per CDR3 protein. The sample has roughly 400,000 distinct CDR3 sequences, around 15% seen once. The sample comprised blood. The receptors originated from a man aged 45-60 years with Graves' ophthalmopathy.

At least ten counts were recorded for this clonotype. The chain carries TRBV27 and TRBJ1-1; 8 bases match TRBD1. The V and J ends lost 2 bases and 1 base, in that order; junction bases with no gene match: 9. CDR1 is MNHEY, CDR2 SMNVEV, per germline (reference sequence). The CDR3 extends over 17 amino acids. The CDR3 region has the DNA TGTGCCAGCAGTTTAGGCAGGGGGCTGGCTAGGAACACTGAAGCTTTCTTT. It translates to CASSLGRGLARNTEAFF.

This clonotype has a count of ten or more. The V gene is TRBV3-1, the J gene TRBJ2-3, with 9 bases that match TRBD1. Trimming cost V 4 bases and J 3 bases; bases outside gene matches: 2. Germline lookup yields CDR1 LGHDT and CDR2 YNNKEL (reference sequence). The CDR3 is made up of 14 amino acids. The CDR3 is CASSRDRGTDTQYF. The CDR3 nucleotides read TGTGCCAGCAGCCGAGACAGGGGGACAGATACGCAGTATTTT.

This clonotype has at least ten counts. The chain links TRBV2 to TRBJ2-1, with TRBD2 identical over 11 bases. Germline trimming cut 6 bases from V and 7 bases from J; bases unmatched to any gene: 11. Germline loops: CDR1 SNHLY, CDR2 FYNNEI. This CDR3 spans 16 amino acids. The CDR3, as DNA: TGTGCCAGCAGGGCCTTAGCGGGAGGGCCGAGGAATGAGCAGTTCTTC. Encoded protein: CASRALAGGPRNEQFF.

The chain links TRBV11-2 to TRBJ2-5; D is perhaps TRBD2 (5 bases). The CDR3 length is 15 residues. The V end lost 3 bases, the J end lost 5 bases, and 16 bases lay between the germline ends. Germline V lookup: CDR1 SGHAT, CDR2 FQNNGV. DNA for the CDR3: TGTGCCAGCAGCTTGGACCGACGGCCGGGGGAGACCCAGTACTTC. Residues: CASSLDRRPGETQYF.

This clonotype was observed a few times. The chain joins TRBV5-4 to TRBJ1-1; no reliable D call. Germline V gene lookup returns CDR1 SGHNT and CDR2 YYREEE (reference sequence). V lost 4 bases and J lost 2, with 15 bases in between. This CDR3 has 15 amino acids. CDR3 DNA sequence: TGTGCCAGCAGCCCCCCTGGGCCAACAAACACTGAAGCTTTCTTT. This gives the protein CASSPPGPTNTEAFF.

There are many counts of this clonotype. V gene TRBV29-1 combines with J gene TRBJ2-1; D might be TRBD1 (6 bases). This CDR3 has 14 residues. Germline CDR1 SQVTM, CDR2 ANQGSEA. V was shortened by 4 bases and J by 0 bases, with 10 bases between the two germline ends. CDR3 region: CSVVVGGSYNEQFF. The CDR3 DNA reads TGCAGCGTTGTTGTAGGGGGCTCCTACAATGAGCAGTTCTTC.

This clonotype was observed many times. The V call is TRBV12-3 or TRBV12-4, the J call TRBJ1-1; 7 positions agree with TRBD1. Trimming took 4 bases from V and 3 from J; bases not matched to a gene: 2. The CDR3 contains 13 residues. The CDR3 DNA reads as TGTGCCAGCAGTTATCAGGGGGACACTGAAGCTTTCTTT. Encoded protein: CASSYQGDTEAFF.

V and J are TRBV20-1 and TRBJ2-3; D not certain. The J call may not be correct, given that the DNA end is closer to TRBJ1-5. Germline CDR1 and CDR2: DFQATT and SNEGSKA (reference sequence). This CDR3 has 13 residues. CDR3 residues: CSARTSDTDTQHF. The CDR3 region has the DNA TGCAGTGCCCGGACTAGCGACACAGATACGCAGCATTTT.

The chain carries TRBV7-3 and TRBJ2-2; 13 nucleotides match TRBD2. Looked up from germline, CDR1 is SGHTA and CDR2 is FQGTGA. The CDR3 loop spans 20 amino acids. The ends lost 5 bases at V and 7 bases at J; junction bases unmatched: 19. The CDR3 spells CASSHPSGTSGTVGLGELFF. CDR3 in DNA: TGTGCCAGCAGCCACCCCAGCGGGACTAGCGGGACCGTGGGGCTCGGGGAGCTGTTTTTT.

This clonotype was counted between two and nine times. This chain connects TRBV4-1 to TRBJ2-7, with D possibly being TRBD2 (6 bases). The CDR3 has 15 amino acids. Trimming took off 1 base at V and 7 bases at J, with 17 bases between the two ends. Per germline, CDR1 MGHRA and CDR2 YSYEKL. The CDR3 loop reads CASSQVPTGDWEQYF. The DNA for the CDR3 is TGCGCCAGCAGCCAAGTACCTACGGGAGACTGGGAGCAGTACTTC.

This clonotype was observed many times. The DNA for the CDR3 is TGTGCCTGGAGTCTTGGGGGAGCGAACACCGGGGAGCTGTTTTTT. It yields the protein CAWSLGGANTGELFF. V is TRBV30 and J is TRBJ2-2; D might be TRBD1 or TRBD2, each matching 5 bases. Between the trimmed V and J ends, which lost 2 bases and 0 bases, there was a span of 10 bases. Germline V lookup: CDR1 GTSNPN, CDR2 SVGIG (reference sequence). The CDR3 runs 15 residues.

Only a few counts were recorded for this clonotype. The chain carries TRBV4-1 and TRBJ2-1; 12 bases align to TRBD2. Trimming took 4 bases from V and 7 from J; bases not matched to a gene: 8. Germline lookup yields CDR1 MGHRA and CDR2 YSYEKL. This CDR3 has 16 amino acids. CDR3 sequence reads: CASSLGGLAGINEQFF. The DNA of the CDR3 is TGCGCCAGCAGCCTCGGCGGACTAGCGGGAATTAATGAGCAGTTCTTC.

This clonotype was seen many times. This chain uses TRBV5-4 with TRBJ2-5; D may be TRBD2 (6 bases). Trimming pared 6 bases from V and 0 bases from J, leaving 15 bases between. Per germline, CDR1 SGHNT and CDR2 YYREEE (reference sequence). The CDR3 is made up of 15 amino acids. CDR3 nucleotide sequence: TGTGCCAGCACCCAAGGAGCGGGCTACCAAGAGACCCAGTACTTC. Protein: CASTQGAGYQETQYF.

This chain connects TRBV4-1 to TRBJ2-1, with 8 nucleotides matching TRBD2. This CDR3 is 17 amino acids long. Germline V gene sequence: CDR1 MGHRA, CDR2 YSYEKL. V lost 0 bases and J lost 2; bases outside the gene matches: 6. CDR3 sequence: CASSQDNSGVAYNEQFF. The DNA of the CDR3 is TGCGCCAGCAGCCAAGATAATAGCGGGGTTGCCTACAATGAGCAGTTCTTC.

This clonotype was seen at least ten times. Because the CDR3's place on the DNA is in doubt, the DNA is left out and the CDR3 is given as listed by TCRdb. The chain carries TRBV28 and TRBJ2-1; the table gives TRBD1 as D, unverified against the DNA. CDR1 is MDHEN and CDR2 is SYDVKM in the germline V gene. From its first to its last residue, the CDR3 has 15 amino acids. The CDR3 sequence: CASSSSTGWDNEQFF.

This clonotype turned up a few times. The J gene is TRBJ1-6, the V gene TRBV12-3 or TRBV12-4; 7 bases are shared with TRBD1. The junction had 2 bases not matched to a gene; V was cut back by 2 bases and J by 7 bases. The CDR3 is 14 residues long. The CDR3 is CASSLTGENSPLHF. The DNA for the CDR3 is TGTGCCAGCAGTTTAACAGGGGAAAATTCACCCCTCCACTTT.

This clonotype has ten or more counts. The chain combines TRBV28 with TRBJ2-7, with a possible D match to TRBD1 (6 bases). Germline-derived CDR1 and CDR2 are MDHEN and SYDVKM. The V gene lost 6 bases and the J gene lost 3 bases, with 9 bases spanning the gap. This CDR3 is built from 12 residues. Here the CDR3 reads CASRSDSYEQYF. CDR3 bases: TGTGCCAGCAGATCGGACAGCTACGAGCAGTACTTC.

The table lists this clonotype with a few counts. This chain connects TRBV12-3 or TRBV12-4 to TRBJ2-1, with 11 bases matching TRBD2. The trim removed 6 bases at V and 9 bases at J, leaving 10 bases unmatched. The CDR3 covers 15 residues. DNA for the CDR3: TGTGCCAGCAGCCCTCCCCGTGGACTAGCGGGTGAGCAGTTCTTC. Encoded protein: CASSPPRGLAGEQFF.

There are many counts of this clonotype. The chain has TRBV15 and TRBJ1-2; D not resolved. CDR3 length: 15 amino acids. CDR1 is LNHNV and CDR2 is YYDKDF in the germline V gene (reference sequence). V gave up 0 bases and J gave up 5 bases, with 13 bases separating them. The DNA of the CDR3 is TGTGCCACCAGCAGAGATGGTGGCGTTGGGTATGGCTACACCTTC. Translation: CATSRDGGVGYGYTF.

This clonotype occurred a few times. The chain has TRBV18 and TRBJ1-1; 11 nucleotides agree with TRBD1. Trimming removed 3 bases from V and 4 bases from J; junction bases left unmatched: 4. The germline V gene encodes CDR1 KGHSH and CDR2 LQKENI. There are 15 residues in the CDR3. CDR3 loop: CASSPDRGLPTEAFF. CDR3 coding DNA: TGTGCCAGCTCACCGGACAGGGGGCTTCCCACTGAAGCTTTCTTT.

The chain is built from TRBV6-2 or TRBV6-3 and TRBJ2-7, with D possibly matching TRBD1 (6 bases). CDR1 is MNHEY, CDR2 SVGEGT, per germline. The CDR3 contains 14 residues. V lost 2 bases to trimming and J lost 3 bases, with 11 bases between them. In DNA, the CDR3 is TGTGCCAGCAGTTACAGGGGGAGCTACTACGAGCAGTACTTC. Amino acids: CASSYRGSYYEQYF.

There are many counts of this clonotype. V is TRBV20-1 and J is TRBJ2-1, with a possible D match to TRBD1 (6 bases). In germline, CDR1 is DFQATT, CDR2 SNEGSKA (reference sequence). V was cut by 2 bases and J by 4 bases, with 15 bases left in between. The CDR3 is made up of 15 amino acids. The CDR3 nucleotides are TGCAGTGCTAGACCCCCAGGGGCCAGGTACAATGAGCAGTTCTTC. Translated, it gives CSARPPGARYNEQFF.

This clonotype was seen at least ten times. The chain combines TRBV5-1 with TRBJ2-7; unclear D gene. Trimming pared 7 bases from V and 0 bases from J, leaving 11 bases between. Germline CDR1 SGHRS, CDR2 YFSETQ. This CDR3 has 13 residues. CDR3 sequence (DNA): TGCGCCAGCGCTCACCAGGACTCCTACGAGCAGTACTTC. This gives the protein CASAHQDSYEQYF.

This clonotype has at least ten counts. The chain joins TRBV27 to TRBJ2-7; TRBD1 is a possible D gene (5 bases). The germline V gene has CDR1 MNHEY and CDR2 SMNVEV (reference sequence). The V gene lost 6 bases and the J gene lost 3 bases, with 12 bases spanning the gap. The CDR3 sequence is 13 residues long. The CDR3 protein is CASRRQINYEQYF. As DNA, the CDR3 is TGTGCCAGCAGACGACAGATAAACTACGAGCAGTACTTC.

Only a few counts were recorded for this clonotype. The chain carries TRBV20-1 and TRBJ2-1; 8 bases are a match to TRBD2. The CDR3 extends over 14 amino acids. Germline CDR1 is DFQATT and CDR2 is SNEGSKA (reference sequence). As DNA, the CDR3 is TGCAGCCTGTTTTCGGGGGAGCGGGGGAATGAGCAGTTCTTC. It is translated as CSLFSGERGNEQFF.